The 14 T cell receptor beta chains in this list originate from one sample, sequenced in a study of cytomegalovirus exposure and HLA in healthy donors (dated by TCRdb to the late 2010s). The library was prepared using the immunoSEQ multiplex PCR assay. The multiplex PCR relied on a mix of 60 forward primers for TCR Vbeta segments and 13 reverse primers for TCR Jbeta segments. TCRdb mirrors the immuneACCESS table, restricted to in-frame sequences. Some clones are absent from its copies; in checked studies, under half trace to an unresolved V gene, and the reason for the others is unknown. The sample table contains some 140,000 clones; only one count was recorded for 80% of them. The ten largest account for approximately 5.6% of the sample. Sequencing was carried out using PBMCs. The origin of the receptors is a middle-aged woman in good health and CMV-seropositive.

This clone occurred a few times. CDR3 sequence: CASSQDPAGGYNEQFF. The DNA of the CDR3 is TGTGCCAGCAGCCAAGACCCAGCGGGAGGTTACAATGAGCAGTTCTTC. The chain uses TRBV4-2 and TRBJ2-1; 9 bases are a match to TRBD2. The V gene end was trimmed by 0 bases and the J gene end by 4 bases; junction bases not matched to a gene: 4. The germline V gene has CDR1 LGHNA and CDR2 YNFKEQ. The CDR3 covers 16 residues.

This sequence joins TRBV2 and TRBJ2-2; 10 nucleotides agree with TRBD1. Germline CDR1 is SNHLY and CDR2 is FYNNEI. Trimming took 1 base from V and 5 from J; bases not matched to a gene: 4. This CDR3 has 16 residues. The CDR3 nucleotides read TGTGCCAGCAGTGAAGGTCGGACAGGGGGGACCGGGGAGCTGTTTTTT. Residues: CASSEGRTGGTGELFF.

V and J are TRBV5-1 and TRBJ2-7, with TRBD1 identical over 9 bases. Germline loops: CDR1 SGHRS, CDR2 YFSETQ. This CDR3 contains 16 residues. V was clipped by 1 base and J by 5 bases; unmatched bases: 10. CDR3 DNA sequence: TGCGCCAGCAGCTTGACAACCGGGACAGGGCGCCACGAGCAGTACTTC. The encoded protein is CASSLTTGTGRHEQYF.

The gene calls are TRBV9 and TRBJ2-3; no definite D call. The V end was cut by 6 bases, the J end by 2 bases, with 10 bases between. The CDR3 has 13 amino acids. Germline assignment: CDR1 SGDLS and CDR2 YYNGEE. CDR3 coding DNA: TGTGCCAGCACCACGCTATACACAGATACGCAGTATTTT. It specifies CASTTLYTDTQYF.

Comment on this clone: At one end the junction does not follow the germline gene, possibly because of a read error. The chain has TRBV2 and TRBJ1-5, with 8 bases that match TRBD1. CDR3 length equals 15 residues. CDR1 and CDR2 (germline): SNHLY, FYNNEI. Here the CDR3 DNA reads TGTGCCAGCAGCGAAGGTGGGACAGGCTATCAGCCCCAGCATTTT. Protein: CASSEGGTGYQPQHF.

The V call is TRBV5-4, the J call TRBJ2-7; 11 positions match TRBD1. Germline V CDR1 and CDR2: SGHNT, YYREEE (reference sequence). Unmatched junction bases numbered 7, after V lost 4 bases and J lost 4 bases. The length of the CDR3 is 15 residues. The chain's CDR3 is CASSLVGQGAYEQYF. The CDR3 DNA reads TGTGCCAGCAGCCTCGTCGGACAGGGGGCGTACGAGCAGTACTTC.

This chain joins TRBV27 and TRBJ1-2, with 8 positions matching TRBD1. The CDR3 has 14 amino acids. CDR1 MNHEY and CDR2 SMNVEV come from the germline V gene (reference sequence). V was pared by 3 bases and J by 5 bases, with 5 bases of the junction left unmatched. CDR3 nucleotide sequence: TGTGCCAGCAGTTTTAGTGACAGGGGTTATGGCTACACCTTC. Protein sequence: CASSFSDRGYGYTF.

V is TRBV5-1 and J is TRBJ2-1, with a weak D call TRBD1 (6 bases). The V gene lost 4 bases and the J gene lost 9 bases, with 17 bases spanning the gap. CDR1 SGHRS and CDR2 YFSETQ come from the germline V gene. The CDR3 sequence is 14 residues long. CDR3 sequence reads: CASSGAGVLGEQFF. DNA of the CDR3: TGCGCCAGCAGCGGGGCAGGGGTATTGGGTGAGCAGTTCTTC. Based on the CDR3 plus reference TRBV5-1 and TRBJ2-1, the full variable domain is KAGVTQTPRYLIKTRGQQVTLSCSPISGHRSVSWYQQTPGQGLQFLFEYFSETQRNKGNFPGRFSGRQFSNSRSEMNVSTLELGDSALYLCASSGAGVLGEQFFGPGTRLTVL.

DNA of the CDR3: TGTGCCAGCAGAGCGGGAGAATCATCCGGGGAGCTGTTTTTT. Its protein is CASRAGESSGELFF. The V gene is TRBV2, the J gene TRBJ2-2; TRBD2 aligns across 8 bases. This CDR3 has 14 residues. With 6 bases clipped from V and 6 bases from J, the junction kept 6 bases outside the gene matches. Germline V gene lookup returns CDR1 SNHLY and CDR2 FYNNEI.

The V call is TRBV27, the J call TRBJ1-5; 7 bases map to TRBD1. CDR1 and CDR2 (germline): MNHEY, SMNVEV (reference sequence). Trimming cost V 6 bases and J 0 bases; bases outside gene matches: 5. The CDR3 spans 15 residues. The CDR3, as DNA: TGTGCCAGCAGAAACGACAGGGATAGCAATCAGCCCCAGCATTTT. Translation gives CASRNDRDSNQPQHF.

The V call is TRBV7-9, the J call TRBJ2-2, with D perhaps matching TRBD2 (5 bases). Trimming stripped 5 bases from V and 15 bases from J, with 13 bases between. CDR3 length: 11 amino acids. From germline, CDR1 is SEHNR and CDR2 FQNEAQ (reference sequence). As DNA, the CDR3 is TGTGCCAGCAGCCTCGGGGATGGGATGTTTTTT. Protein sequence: CASSLGDGMFF.

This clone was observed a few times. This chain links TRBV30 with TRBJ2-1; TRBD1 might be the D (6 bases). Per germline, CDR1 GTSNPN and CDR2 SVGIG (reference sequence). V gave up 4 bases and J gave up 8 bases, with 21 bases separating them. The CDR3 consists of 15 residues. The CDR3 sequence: CAWTGDPRYGDEQFF. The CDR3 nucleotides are TGTGCCTGGACAGGGGATCCGCGTTATGGTGATGAGCAGTTCTTC.

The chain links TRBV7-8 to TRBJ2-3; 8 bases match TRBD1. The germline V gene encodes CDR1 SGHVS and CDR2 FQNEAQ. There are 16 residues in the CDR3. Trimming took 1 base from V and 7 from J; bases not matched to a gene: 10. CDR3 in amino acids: CASSLEGPGGIHTQYF. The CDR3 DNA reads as TGTGCCAGCAGCTTAGAAGGTCCAGGGGGCATTCATACGCAGTATTTT.

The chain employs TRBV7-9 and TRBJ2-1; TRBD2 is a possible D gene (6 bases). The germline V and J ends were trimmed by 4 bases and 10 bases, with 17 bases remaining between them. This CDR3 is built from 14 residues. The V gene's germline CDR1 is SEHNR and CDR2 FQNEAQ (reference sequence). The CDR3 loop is CASSSGVSQQEQFF. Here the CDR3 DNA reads TGTGCCAGCAGCTCGGGGGTGAGCCAACAGGAGCAGTTCTTC.